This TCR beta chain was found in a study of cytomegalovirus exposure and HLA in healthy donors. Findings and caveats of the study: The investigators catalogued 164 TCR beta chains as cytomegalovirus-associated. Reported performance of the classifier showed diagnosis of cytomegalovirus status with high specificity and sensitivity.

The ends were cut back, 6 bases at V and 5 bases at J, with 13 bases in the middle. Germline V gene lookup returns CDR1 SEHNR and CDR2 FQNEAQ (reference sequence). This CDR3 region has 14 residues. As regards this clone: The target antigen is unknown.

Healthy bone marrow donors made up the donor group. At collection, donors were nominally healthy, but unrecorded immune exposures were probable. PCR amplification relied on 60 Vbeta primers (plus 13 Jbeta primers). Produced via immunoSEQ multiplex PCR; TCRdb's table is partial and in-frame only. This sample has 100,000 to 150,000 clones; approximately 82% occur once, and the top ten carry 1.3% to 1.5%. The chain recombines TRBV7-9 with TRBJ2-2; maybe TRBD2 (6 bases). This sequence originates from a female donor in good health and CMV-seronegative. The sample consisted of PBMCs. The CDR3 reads CASRSLGGTGELFF. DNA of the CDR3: TGTGCCAGCAGGTCCCTTGGGGGGACCGGGGAGCTGTTTTTT. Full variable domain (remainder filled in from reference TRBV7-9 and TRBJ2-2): DTGVSQNPRHKITKRGQNVTFRCDPISEHNRLYWYRQTLGQGPEFLTYFQNEAQLEKSRLLSDRFSAERPKGSFSTLEIQRTEQGDSAMYLCASRSLGGTGELFFGEGSRLTVL.